This TCR beta chain is from a study of blood T cell repertoires in COVID-19 (dated by TCRdb to about 2020). A note on the overall study: The collaborator samples originated in the United States, Italy and Spain and spanned the acute and convalescent phases of COVID-19. The prospective study material was composed of cDNA or gDNA derived from T cells, B-cell-depleted T cells, or PBMCs. Subjects who had been exposed to COVID-19, were actively infected with it, or had recovered from it provided the deeply sampled blood TCRbeta repertoires that made up the dataset. The repertoires were released in a freely available public database meant as a resource for research on the immune response to SARS-CoV-2. The samples were drawn from two sources: the first 160 participants of the ongoing ImmuneRACE study, and 950 to 1,500 subjects contributed by 6 global collaborators. The sample metadata nearly always contained a de-identified subject ID, COVID-19 status, age in years and sex. Where HLA class I and class II types were available, the types were taken from metadata supplied by the sample provider, not from assay-based typing.

The collaborating institutions used their own protocols to collect whole blood in K2EDTA tubes. Collaborator samples were shipped for TCRbeta analysis as frozen whole blood, isolated PBMCs, or DNA extracted from either sample type. The CDR1 and CDR2 encoded by the germline V gene are SGHRS and YFSETQ. The germline ends are 9 bases apart after V is trimmed by 0 bases and J by 0 bases. Spanning cysteine to phenylalanine, the CDR3 consists of 16 amino acids. The read is trimmed to its CDR3 DNA, 48 bases read in frame from base 1. The immunoSEQ Assay, a bias-controlled multiplex PCR, was used to amplify TCRbeta CDR3 regions from genomic DNA. The study's processing was this. Nucleated cell counts per sample were estimated from amplification of reference gene primers within the assay. To quantify the absolute abundance of each unique TCRbeta CDR3 rearrangement, sequence reads were collapsed and filtered. For each sample, productive Simpson clonality was calculated as the square root of Simpson's diversity index over productive rearrangements. This immuneACCESS table, as held by TCRdb, lists in-frame sequences with V and J called but not all clones. Of the missing ones, under half trace to an unresolved V gene in checked studies; the others have no known cause. Clone size and V and J calls were adopted from that table, with D and trimming inferred from the DNA. The sample yields under 95,000 clones; about nine tenths were counted once. The ten largest clones add up to 5% to 6.5% of the sample.

With respect to this clone: Its binding antigen is unknown. Base-call qualities are not available, and no considerably larger clone is one nucleotide away.

What the work shows at the level of the full study, not this receptor alone: How much clinical and demographic metadata was included differed by source and by participant, and the metadata was provided uncurated.

The clonotype comes from a woman aged 45-59 years with acute or convalescent COVID-19. The chain couples TRBV5-1 to TRBJ1-4; the D gene is perhaps TRBD1, from 5 matching bases. Source material: peripheral blood. DNA sequence: TGCGCCAGCAGCTTGGGCGGGGGGGCAACTAATGAAAAACTGTTTTTT. This yields the protein CASSLGGGATNEKLFF.